This TCR beta chain was sequenced during a study of blood T cell repertoires in COVID-19. About the study: T cells, B-cell-depleted T cells, or PBMCs provided the cDNA or gDNA that served as material.

Using immunoSEQ multiplex PCR, the repertoire was profiled, and TCRdb retains in-frame clones only, with some absent. The table has under 200,000 clones, under 90% seen once. Germline V gene data show CDR1 as LNHDA and CDR2 as SQIVND (reference sequence). The CDR3 covers 13 residues. Trimming shortened V by 2 bases and J by 1 base, and 5 bases separated the two germline ends. This clonotype was obtained from a woman between 65 and 79 years old with COVID-19, enrolled during active disease. V and J are TRBV19 and TRBJ1-1; D unclear. The specimen was peripheral blood. The CDR3 DNA reads as TGTGCCAGTAGTATAACATCGAACACTGAAGCTTTCTTT. Protein product: CASSITSNTEAFF.